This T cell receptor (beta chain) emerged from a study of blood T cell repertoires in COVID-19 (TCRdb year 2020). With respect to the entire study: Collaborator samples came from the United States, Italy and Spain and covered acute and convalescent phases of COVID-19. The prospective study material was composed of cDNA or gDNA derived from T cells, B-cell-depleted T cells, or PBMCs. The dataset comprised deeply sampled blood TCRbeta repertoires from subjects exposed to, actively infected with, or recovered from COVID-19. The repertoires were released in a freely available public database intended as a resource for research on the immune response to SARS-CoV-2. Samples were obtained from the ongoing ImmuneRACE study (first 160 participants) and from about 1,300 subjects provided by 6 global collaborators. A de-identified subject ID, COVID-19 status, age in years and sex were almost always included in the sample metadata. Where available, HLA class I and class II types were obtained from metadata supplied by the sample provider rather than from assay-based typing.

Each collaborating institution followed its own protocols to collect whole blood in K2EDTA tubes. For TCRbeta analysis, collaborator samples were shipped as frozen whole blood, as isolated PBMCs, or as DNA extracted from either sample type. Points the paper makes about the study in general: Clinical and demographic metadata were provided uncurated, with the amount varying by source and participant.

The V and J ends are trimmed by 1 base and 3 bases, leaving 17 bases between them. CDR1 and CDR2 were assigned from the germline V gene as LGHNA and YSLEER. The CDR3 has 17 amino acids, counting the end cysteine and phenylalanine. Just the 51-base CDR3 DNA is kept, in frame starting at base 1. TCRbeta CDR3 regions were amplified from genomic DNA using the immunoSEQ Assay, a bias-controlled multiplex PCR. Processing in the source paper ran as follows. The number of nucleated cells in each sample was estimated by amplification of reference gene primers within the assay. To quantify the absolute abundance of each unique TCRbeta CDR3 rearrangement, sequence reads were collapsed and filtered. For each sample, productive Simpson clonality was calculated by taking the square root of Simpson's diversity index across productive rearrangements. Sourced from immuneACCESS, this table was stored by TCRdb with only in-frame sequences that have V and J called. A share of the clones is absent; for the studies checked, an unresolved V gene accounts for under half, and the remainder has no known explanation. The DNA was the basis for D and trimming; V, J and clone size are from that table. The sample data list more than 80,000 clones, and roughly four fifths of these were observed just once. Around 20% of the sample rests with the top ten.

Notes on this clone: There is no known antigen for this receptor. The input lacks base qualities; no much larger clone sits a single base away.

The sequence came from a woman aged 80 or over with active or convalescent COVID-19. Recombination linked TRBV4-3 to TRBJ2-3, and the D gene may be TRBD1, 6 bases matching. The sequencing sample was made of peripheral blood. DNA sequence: TGCGCCAGCAGCCAAGGGAGACAGGAAAGGTGGACAGATACGCAGTATTTT. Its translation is CASSQGRQERWTDTQYF.